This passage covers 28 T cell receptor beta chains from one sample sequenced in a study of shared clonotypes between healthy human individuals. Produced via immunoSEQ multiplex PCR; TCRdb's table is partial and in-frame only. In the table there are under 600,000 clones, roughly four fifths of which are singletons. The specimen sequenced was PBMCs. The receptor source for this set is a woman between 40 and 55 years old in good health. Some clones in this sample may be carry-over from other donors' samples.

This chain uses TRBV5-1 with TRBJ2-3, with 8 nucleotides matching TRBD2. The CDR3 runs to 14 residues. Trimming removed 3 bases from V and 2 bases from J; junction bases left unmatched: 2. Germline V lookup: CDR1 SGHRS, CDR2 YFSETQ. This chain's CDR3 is CASSYSGTTDTQYF. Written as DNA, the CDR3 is TGCGCCAGCAGCTATAGCGGGACCACAGATACGCAGTATTTT.

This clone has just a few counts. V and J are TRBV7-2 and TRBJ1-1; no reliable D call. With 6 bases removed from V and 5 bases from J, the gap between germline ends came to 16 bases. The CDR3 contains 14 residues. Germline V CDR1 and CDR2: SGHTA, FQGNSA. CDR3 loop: CASSRGRAVTEAFF. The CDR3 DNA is TGTGCCAGCAGTCGTGGGAGGGCAGTAACTGAAGCTTTCTTT.

The CDR3 DNA sequence: TGCGCCAGCAGCCAGACTAGCGGGGATACAGATACGCAGTATTTT. Residues: CASSQTSGDTDTQYF. This rearrangement joins TRBV4-3 to TRBJ2-3; 11 bases are shared with TRBD2. The CDR3 length is 15 residues. CDR1 and CDR2 from the germline V gene are LGHNA and YSLEER. J was trimmed by 3 bases and V by 3 bases; bases with no gene match: 2.

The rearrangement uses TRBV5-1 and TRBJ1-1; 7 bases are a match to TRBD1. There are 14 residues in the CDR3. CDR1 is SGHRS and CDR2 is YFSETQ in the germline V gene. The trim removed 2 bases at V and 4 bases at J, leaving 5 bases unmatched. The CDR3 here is CASSLQGQGTEAFF. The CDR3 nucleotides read TGCGCCAGCAGCTTACAGGGGCAAGGCACTGAAGCTTTCTTT. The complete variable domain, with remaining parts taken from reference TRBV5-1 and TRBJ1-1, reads KAGVTQTPRYLIKTRGQQVTLSCSPISGHRSVSWYQQTPGQGLQFLFEYFSETQRNKGNFPGRFSGRQFSNSRSEMNVSTLELGDSALYLCASSLQGQGTEAFFGQGTRLTVV.

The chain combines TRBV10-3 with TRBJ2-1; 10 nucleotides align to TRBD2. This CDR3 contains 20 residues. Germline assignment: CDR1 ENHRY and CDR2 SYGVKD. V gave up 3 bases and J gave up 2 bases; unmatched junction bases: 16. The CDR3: CAISDGTGRPSGGTYNEQFF. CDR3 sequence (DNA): TGTGCCATCAGTGACGGGACAGGCAGACCTAGCGGGGGAACCTACAATGAGCAGTTCTTC.

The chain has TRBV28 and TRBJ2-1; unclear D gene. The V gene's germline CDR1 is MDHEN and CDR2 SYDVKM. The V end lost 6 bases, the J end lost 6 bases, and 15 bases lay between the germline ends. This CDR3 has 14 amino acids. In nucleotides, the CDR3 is TGTGCCAGCAGCCTATCCCCCGAACGCAATGAGCAGTTCTTC. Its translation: CASSLSPERNEQFF.

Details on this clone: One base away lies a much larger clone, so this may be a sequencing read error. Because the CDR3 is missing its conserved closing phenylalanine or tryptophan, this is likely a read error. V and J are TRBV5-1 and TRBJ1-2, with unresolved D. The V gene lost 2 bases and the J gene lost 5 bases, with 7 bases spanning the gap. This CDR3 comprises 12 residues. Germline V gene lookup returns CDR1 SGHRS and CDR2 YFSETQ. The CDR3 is CASSFGRYGYTL. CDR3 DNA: TGCGCCAGCAGCTTCGGACGGTATGGCTACACCTTG.

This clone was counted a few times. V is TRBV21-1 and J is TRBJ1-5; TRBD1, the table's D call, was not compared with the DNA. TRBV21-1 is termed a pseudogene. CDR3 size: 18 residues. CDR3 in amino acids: CASSKNIPGQSINQPQHF. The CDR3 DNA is TGTGCCAGCAGCAAGAACATCCCGGGACAGAGTATCAATCAGCCCCAGCATTTT.

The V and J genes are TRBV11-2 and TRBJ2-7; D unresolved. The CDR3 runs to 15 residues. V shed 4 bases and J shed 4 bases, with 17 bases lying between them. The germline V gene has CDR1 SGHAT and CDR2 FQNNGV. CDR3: CASSSFLGLVYEQYF. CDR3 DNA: TGTGCCAGCAGCTCCTTTCTTGGTTTGGTGTACGAGCAGTACTTC.

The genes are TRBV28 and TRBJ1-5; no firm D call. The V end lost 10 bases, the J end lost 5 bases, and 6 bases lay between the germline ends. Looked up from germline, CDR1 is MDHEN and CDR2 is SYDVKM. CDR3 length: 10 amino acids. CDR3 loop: CATSYQPQHF. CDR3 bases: TGTGCCACCTCTTATCAGCCCCAGCATTTT.

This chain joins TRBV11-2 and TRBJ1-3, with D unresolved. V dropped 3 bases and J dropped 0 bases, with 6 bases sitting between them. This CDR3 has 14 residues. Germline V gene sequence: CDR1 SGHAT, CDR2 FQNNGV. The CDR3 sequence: CASSFSYSGNTIYF. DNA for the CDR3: TGTGCCAGCAGCTTTAGCTACTCTGGAAACACCATATATTTT.

The CDR3 DNA sequence: TGTGCCAGCAGTGAAGTGGACAGGGATTGGGATGAGCAGTTCTTC. This sequence encodes CASSEVDRDWDEQFF. The chain combines TRBV6-1 with TRBJ2-1; TRBD1 agrees at 8 bases. Per germline, CDR1 MNHNS and CDR2 SASEGT. V trimming: 1 base; J trimming: 8 bases; junction bases outside the gene matches: 7. The CDR3 runs 15 residues.

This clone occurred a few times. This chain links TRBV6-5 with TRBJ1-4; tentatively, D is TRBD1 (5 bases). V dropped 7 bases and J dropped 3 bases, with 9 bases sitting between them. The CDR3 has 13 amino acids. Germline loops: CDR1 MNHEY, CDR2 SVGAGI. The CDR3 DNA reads TGTGCCAGCATGCAGGGCTCTAATGAAAAACTGTTTTTT. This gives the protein CASMQGSNEKLFF.

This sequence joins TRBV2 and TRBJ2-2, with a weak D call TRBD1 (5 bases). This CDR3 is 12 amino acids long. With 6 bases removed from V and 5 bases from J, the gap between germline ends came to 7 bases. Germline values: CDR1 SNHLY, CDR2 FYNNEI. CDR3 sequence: CASRTETGELFF. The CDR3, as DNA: TGTGCCAGCAGGACAGAGACCGGGGAGCTGTTTTTT.

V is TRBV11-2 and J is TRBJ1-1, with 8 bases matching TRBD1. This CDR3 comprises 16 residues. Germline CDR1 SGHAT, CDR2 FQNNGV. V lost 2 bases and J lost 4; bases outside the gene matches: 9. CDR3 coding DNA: TGTGCCAGCAGCTTACAGGGGGCTGCCTTCGGCACTGAAGCTTTCTTT. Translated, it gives CASSLQGAAFGTEAFF.

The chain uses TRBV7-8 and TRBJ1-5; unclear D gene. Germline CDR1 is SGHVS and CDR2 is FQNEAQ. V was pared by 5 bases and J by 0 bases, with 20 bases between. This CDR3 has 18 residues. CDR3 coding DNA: TGTGCCAGCAGCCCCGGGCCTGGGAGAGGTTATAGCAATCAGCCCCAGCATTTT. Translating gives CASSPGPGRGYSNQPQHF.

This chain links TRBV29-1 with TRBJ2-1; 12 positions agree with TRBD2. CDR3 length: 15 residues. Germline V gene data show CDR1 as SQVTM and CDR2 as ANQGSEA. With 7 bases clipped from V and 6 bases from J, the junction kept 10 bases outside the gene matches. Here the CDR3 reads CSARQGLAGFNEQFF. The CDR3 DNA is TGCAGCGCCCGACAGGGACTAGCGGGCTTCAATGAGCAGTTCTTC.

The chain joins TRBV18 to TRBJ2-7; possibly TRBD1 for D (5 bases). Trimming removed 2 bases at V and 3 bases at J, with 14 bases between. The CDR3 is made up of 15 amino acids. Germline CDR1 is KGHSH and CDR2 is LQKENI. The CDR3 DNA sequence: TGTGCCAGCTCACCAAAATTCGCTAGGGGCTACGAGCAGTACTTC. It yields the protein CASSPKFARGYEQYF.

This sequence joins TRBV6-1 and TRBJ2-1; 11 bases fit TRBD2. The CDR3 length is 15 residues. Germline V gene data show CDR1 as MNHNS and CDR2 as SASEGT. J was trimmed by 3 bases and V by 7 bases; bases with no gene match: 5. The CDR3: CASTLLAGDYNEQFF. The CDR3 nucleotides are TGTGCCAGCACCCTACTAGCGGGAGACTACAATGAGCAGTTCTTC.

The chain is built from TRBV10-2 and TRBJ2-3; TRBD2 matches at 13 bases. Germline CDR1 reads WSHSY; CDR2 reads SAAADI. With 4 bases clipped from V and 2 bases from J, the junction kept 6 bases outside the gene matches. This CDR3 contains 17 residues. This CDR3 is CASSGWTSGRDTDTQYF. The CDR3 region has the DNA TGCGCCAGCAGTGGGTGGACTAGCGGGAGAGACACAGATACGCAGTATTTT.

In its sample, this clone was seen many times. The CDR3 loop reads CASSPSKSGGSQDEQFF. CDR3 coding DNA: TGTGCCAGCTCACCATCCAAATCGGGAGGCTCGCAAGATGAGCAGTTCTTC. The chain couples TRBV18 to TRBJ2-1; 7 bases are shared with TRBD2. After removal of 2 bases from V and 8 bases from J, the junction contained 15 bases not matched to a gene. This CDR3 is 17 amino acids long. Looked up from germline, CDR1 is KGHSH and CDR2 is LQKENI.

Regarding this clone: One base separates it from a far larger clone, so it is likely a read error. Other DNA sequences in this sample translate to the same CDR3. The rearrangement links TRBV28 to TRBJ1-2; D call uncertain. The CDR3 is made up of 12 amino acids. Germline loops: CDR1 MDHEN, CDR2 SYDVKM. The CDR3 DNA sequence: TGCGCCAGCAGCCTTCGACTGTATGGCTACACCTTC. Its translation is CASSLRLYGYTF.

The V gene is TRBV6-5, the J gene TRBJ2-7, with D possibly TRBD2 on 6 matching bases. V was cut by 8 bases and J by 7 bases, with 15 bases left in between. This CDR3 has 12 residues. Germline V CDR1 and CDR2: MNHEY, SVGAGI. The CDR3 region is CASGEALSEQYF. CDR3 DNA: TGTGCCAGCGGGGAGGCACTGAGTGAGCAGTACTTC.

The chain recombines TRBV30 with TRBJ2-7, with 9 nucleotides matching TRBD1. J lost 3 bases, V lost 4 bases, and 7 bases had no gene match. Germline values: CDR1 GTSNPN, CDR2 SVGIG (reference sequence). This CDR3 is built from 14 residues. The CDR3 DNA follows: TGTGCCTGGAAGCGACGGGACAGGGTCTACGAGCAGTACTTC. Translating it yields CAWKRRDRVYEQYF.

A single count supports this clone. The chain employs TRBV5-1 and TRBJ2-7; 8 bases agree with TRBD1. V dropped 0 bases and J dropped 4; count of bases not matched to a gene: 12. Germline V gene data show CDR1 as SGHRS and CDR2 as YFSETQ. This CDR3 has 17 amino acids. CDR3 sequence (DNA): TGCGCCAGCAGCTTGGCCCAGGGGGCGGTCGGGGGATACGAGCAGTACTTC. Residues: CASSLAQGAVGGYEQYF. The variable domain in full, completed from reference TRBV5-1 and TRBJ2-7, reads KAGVTQTPRYLIKTRGQQVTLSCSPISGHRSVSWYQQTPGQGLQFLFEYFSETQRNKGNFPGRFSGRQFSNSRSEMNVSTLELGDSALYLCASSLAQGAVGGYEQYFGPGTRLTVT.

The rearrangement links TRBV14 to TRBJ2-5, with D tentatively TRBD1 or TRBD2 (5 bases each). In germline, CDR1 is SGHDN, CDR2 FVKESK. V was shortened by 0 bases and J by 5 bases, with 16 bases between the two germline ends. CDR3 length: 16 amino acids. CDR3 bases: TGTGCCAGCAGCCAAGATTTGGGACGCTACAGCGAGACCCAGTACTTC. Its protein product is CASSQDLGRYSETQYF.

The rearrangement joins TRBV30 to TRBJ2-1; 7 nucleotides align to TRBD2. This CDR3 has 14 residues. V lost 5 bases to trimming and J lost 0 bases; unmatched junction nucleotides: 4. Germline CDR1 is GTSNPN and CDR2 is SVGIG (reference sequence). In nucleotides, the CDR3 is TGTGCCTGGGCCGGGGGGAACTCCTACAATGAGCAGTTCTTC. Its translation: CAWAGGNSYNEQFF. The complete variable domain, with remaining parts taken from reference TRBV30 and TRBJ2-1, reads SQTIHQWPATLVQPVGSPLSLECTVEGTSNPNLYWYRQAAGRGLQLLFYSVGIGQISSEVPQNLSASRPQDRQFILSSKKLLLSDSGFYLCAWAGGNSYNEQFFGPGTRLTVL.

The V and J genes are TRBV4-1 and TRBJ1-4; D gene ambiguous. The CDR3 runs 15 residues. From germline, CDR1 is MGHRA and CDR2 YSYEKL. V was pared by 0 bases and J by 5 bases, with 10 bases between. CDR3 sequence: CASSQDNRGNEKLFF. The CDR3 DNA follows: TGCGCCAGCAGCCAAGATAACCGCGGGAATGAAAAACTGTTTTTT.